This T cell receptor beta chain was profiled in a study of cytomegalovirus exposure and HLA in healthy donors. V lost 2 bases and J lost 1, with 17 bases in between. CDR3 length: 18 amino acids. The germline V gene encodes CDR1 LNHNV and CDR2 YYDKDF (reference sequence). Sequencing used immunoSEQ multiplex PCR; TCRdb keeps in-frame clones, though not all of them. The sample has 100,000 to 150,000 clones; approximately 91% are singletons. Sequencing was done on a sample of PBMCs. The chain employs TRBV15 and TRBJ2-2; possibly TRBD2 for D (5 bases). This receptor was obtained from a woman younger than 30 in good health and CMV-seronegative. In DNA, the CDR3 is TGTGCCACCAGCAGACCACCAACTAGTCTCGGGAACACCGGGGAGCTGTTTTTT. Translating gives CATSRPPTSLGNTGELFF. Complete variable domain (other parts from reference TRBV15 and TRBJ2-2): DAMVIQNPRYQVTQFGKPVTLSCSQTLNHNVMYWYQQKSSQAPKLLFHYYDKDFNNEADTPDNFQSRRPNTSFCFLDIRSPGLGDTAMYLCATSRPPTSLGNTGELFFGEGSRLTVL.